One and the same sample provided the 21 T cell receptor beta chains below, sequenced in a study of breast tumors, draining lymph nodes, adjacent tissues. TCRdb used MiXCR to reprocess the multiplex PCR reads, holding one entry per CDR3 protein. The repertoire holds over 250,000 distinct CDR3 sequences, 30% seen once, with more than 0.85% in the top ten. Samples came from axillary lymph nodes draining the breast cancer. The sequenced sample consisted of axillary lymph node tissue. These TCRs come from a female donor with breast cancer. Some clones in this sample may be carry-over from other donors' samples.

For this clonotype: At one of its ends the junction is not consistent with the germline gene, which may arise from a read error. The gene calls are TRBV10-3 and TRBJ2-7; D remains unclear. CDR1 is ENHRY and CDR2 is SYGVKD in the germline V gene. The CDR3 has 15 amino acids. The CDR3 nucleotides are TGTGCCATCAGTGATGTGGCGGCGGCGGACGACGAGCGGTACTTC. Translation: CAISDVAAADDERYF.

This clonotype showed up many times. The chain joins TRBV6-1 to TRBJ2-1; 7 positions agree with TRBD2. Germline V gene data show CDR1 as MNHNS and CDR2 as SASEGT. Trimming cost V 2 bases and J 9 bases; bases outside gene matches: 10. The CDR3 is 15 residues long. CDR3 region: CASSELGTGGAEQFF. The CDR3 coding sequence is TGTGCCAGCAGTGAACTGGGTACGGGAGGCGCTGAGCAGTTCTTC.

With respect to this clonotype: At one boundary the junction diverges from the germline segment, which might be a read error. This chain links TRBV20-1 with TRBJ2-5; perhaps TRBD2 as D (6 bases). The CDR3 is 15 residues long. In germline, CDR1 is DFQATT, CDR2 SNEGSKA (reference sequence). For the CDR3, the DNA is TGTAGTGCTAACGCAGGGTTCGGGACTTCAGAGACCCAGTACTTC. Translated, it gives CSANAGFGTSETQYF.

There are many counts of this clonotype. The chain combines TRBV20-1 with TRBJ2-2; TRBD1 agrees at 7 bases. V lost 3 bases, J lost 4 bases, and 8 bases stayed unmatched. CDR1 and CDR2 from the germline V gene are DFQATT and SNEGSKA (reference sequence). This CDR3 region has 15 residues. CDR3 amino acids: CSASEGTVGTGELFF. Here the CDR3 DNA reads TGCAGTGCTAGTGAGGGGACAGTAGGCACCGGGGAGCTGTTTTTT.

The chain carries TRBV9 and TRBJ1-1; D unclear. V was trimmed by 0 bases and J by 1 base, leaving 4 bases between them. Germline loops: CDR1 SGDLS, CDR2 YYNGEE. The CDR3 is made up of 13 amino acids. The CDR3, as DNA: TGTGCCAGCAGCGTAGCTGCGAACACTGAAGCTTTCTTT. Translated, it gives CASSVAANTEAFF.

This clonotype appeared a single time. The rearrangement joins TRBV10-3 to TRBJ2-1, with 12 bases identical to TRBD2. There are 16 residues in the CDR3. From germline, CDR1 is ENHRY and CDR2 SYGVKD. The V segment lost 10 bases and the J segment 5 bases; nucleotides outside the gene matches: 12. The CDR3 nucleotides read TGTGCCAGCAGACGCTGGACTAGCGGGGAGAACAATGAGCAGTTCTTC. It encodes CASRRWTSGENNEQFF.

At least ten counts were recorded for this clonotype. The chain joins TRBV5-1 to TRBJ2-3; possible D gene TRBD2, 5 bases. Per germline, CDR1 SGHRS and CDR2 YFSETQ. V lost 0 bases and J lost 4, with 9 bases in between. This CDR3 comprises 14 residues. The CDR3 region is CASSLAGKPDTQYF. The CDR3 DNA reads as TGCGCCAGCAGCTTGGCGGGGAAACCAGATACGCAGTATTTT.

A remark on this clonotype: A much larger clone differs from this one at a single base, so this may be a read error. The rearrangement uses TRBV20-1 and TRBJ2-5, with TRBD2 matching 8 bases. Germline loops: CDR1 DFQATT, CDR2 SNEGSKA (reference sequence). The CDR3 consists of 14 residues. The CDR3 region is CSADGGGWQGTQYF. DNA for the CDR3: TGCAGTGCAGACGGGGGGGGATGGCAAGGGACCCAGTACTTC.

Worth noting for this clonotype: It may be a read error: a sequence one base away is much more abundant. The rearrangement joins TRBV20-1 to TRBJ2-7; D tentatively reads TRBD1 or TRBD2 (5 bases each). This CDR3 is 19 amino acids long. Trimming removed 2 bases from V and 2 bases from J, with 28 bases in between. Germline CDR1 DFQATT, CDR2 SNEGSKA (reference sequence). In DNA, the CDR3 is TGCAGTGCTAGAATTCCTTGGTCTACTAGGGACCAATTAACCTACGAGCAGTACTTC. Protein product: CSARIPWSTRDQLTYEQYF.

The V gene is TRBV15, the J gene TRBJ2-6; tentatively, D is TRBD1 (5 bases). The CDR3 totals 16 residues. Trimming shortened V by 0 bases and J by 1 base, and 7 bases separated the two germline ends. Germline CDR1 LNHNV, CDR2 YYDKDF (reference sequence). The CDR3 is CATSRDSGSGANVLTF. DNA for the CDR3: TGTGCCACCAGCAGAGACTCAGGGTCTGGGGCCAACGTCCTGACTTTC.

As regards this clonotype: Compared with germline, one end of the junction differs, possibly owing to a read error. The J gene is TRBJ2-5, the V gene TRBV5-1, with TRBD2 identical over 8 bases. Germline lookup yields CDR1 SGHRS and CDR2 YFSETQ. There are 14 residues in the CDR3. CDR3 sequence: CASSLGGRRESQYF. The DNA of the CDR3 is TGCGCCAGCAGCCTTGGCGGGAGGAGAGAGAGCCAGTACTTC.

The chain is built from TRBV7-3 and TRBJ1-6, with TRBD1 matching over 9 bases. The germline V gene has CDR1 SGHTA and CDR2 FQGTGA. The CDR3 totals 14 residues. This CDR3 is CASSLATGGSPLHF. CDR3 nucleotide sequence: TGTGCTAGTAGCCTGGCGACAGGGGGTTCACCCCTCCACTTT.

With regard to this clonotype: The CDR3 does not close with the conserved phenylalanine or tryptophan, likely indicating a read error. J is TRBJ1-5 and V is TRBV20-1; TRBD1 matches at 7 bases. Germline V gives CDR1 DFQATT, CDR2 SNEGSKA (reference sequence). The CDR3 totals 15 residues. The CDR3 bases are TGCAGTGCTACATCCGGGACAGTTAGCACTCAGCCCCAGCATCTT. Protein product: CSATSGTVSTQPQHL.

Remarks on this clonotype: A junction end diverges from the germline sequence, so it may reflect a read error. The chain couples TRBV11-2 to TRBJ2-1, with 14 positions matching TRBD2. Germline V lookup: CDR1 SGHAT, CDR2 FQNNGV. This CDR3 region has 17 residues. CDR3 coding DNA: TGTGCCGGCAGTTACCGACTAGCGGGAGGGCCGGGCAATGAGCAGTTCTTC. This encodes CAGSYRLAGGPGNEQFF. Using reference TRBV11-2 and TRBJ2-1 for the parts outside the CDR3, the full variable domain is EAGVAQSPRYKIIEKRQSVAFWCNPISGHATLYWYQQILGQGPKLLIQFQNNGVVDDSQLPKDRFSAERLKGVDSTLKIQPAKLEDSAVYLCAGSYRLAGGPGNEQFFGPGTRLTVL.

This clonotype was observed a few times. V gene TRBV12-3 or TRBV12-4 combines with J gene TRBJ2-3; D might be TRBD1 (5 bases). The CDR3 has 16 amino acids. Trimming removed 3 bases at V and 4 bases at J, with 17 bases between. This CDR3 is CASSFRTGTMADTQYF. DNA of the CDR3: TGTGCCAGCAGTTTTAGAACAGGCACAATGGCAGATACGCAGTATTTT.

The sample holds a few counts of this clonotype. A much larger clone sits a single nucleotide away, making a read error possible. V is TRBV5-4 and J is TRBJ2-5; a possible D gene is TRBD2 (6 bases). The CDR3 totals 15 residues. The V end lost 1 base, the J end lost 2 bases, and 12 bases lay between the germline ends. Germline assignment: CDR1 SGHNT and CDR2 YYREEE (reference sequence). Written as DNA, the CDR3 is TGTGCCAGCAGCTTGCGTCAGGCGGGGCAAGAGACCCAGTACTTC. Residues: CASSLRQAGQETQYF.

The CDR3 nucleotides read TGTGCCAGCTCACCTTTTAACTTCTCTGGAAACACCATATATTTT. Encoded protein: CASSPFNFSGNTIYF. The chain is built from TRBV18 and TRBJ1-3; D remains unclear. This CDR3 has 15 residues. The V gene lost 3 bases and the J gene lost 0 bases, with 9 bases spanning the gap. The germline gives CDR1 KGHSH, CDR2 LQKENI.

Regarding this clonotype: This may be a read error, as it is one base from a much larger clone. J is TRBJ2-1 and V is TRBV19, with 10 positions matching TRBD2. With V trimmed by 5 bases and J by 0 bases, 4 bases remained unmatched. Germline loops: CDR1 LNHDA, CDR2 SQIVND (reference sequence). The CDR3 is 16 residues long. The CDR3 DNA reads TGTGCCAGTAGTGTAGTAGCGGGAGGCTCCTACAATGAGCAGTTCTTC. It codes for CASSVVAGGSYNEQFF.

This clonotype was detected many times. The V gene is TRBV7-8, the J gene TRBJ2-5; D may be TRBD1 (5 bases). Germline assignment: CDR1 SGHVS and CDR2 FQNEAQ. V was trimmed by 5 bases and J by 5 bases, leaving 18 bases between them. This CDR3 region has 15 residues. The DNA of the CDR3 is TGTGCCAGCAGCCCCAAGGCTGGGGCGCGCGAGACCCAGTACTTC. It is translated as CASSPKAGARETQYF.

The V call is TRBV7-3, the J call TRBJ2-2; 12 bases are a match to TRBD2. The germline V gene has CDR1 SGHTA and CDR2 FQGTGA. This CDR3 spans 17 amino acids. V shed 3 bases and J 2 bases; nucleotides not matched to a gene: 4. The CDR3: CASSFKLAGGNTGELFF. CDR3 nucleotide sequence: TGTGCCAGCAGCTTTAAACTAGCGGGAGGAAACACCGGGGAGCTGTTTTTT.

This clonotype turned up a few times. CDR3 amino acids: CSATEPMGWGDTQYF. CDR3 DNA: TGCAGTGCGACTGAGCCAATGGGATGGGGAGATACGCAGTATTTT. The chain recombines TRBV20-1 with TRBJ2-3; D is unresolved. Germline V CDR1 and CDR2: DFQATT, SNEGSKA (reference sequence). V lost 6 bases and J lost 5, with 21 bases in between. The CDR3 consists of 15 residues.